The rows below give T cell receptor beta chains drawn from one sample of a study of molecular identifiers for immune sequencing clone quantification. TCRdb itself ran the PCR reads through MiXCR, one entry per CDR3 protein. This table holds a few hundred thousand distinct CDR3 sequences, about 25% found once. Input material: naive CD8+ T cells from blood, with Jurkat cell RNA spiked in. All receptors derive from a human donor in good health. Some libraries in this study had Jurkat cell RNA spiked in. Both conserved end residues are part of each CDR3. Fields, in order: V gene, J gene, clone size, D gene, CDR3 DNA, CDR3 protein. A D gene is named only where the DNA matches it firmly. Expanded clones are given a class, and other clones once, few, many or no size at all.

>TRBV9|TRBJ1-5|many|TRBD1
TGTGCCAGCAGCACGACAGGGGATCAGCCCCAGCATTTT
CASSTTGDQPQHF
>TRBV6-1|TRBJ1-5|NA|NA
TGTGCCAGCAGGGACGGATTGAACAATCAGCCCCAGCATTTT
CASRDGLNNQPQHF
>TRBV11-2|TRBJ2-3|NA|NA
TGTGCCAGCAGCTTAGTGGGGGGGCATCCAGATACGCAGTATTTT
CASSLVGGHPDTQYF
>TRBV27|TRBJ1-1|NA|NA
TGTGCCAGCAGCCCGGCAGGAGGAAGCACTGAAGCTTTCTTT
CASSPAGGSTEAFF
>TRBV7-9|TRBJ2-1|NA|NA
TGTGCCAGCAGCCCTCCCGGGGGTAGCCCCGTTGAGTTCTTC
CASSPPGGSPVEFF
>TRBV12-3/TRBV12-4|TRBJ1-5|many|NA
TGTGCCAGCAGTTTCTATGGCAGCCTTCAGCCCCAGCATTTT
CASSFYGSLQPQHF
>TRBV7-2|TRBJ2-1|many|NA
TGTGCCAGCAGCTTCCCCGAAGGGGATGAGCAGTTCTTC
CASSFPEGDEQFF
>TRBV20-1|TRBJ2-7|once|TRBD2
TGCAGTGCTAAAGCGGGACGGTACTACGAGCAGTACTTC
CSAKAGRYYEQYF
>TRBV9|TRBJ2-3|NA|TRBD1
TGTGCCAGCAGCGTAAAGTGTGATGTAACAGGGGGCGCAGATACGCAGTATTTT
CASSVKCDVTGGADTQYF
>TRBV15|TRBJ2-7|NA|NA
TGTGCCACCAGCAGGGATAGGGTTGACCAAGCCAGCGAGCAGTACTTC
CATSRDRVDQASEQYF
>TRBV4-3|TRBJ2-5|many|NA
TGCGCCAGCAGCCAAGATCGGGGAATGGAGACCCAGTACTTC
CASSQDRGMETQYF
>TRBV4-3|TRBJ2-7|few|TRBD1
TGCGCCAGCAGCCAAGGAACCGGGACAGGAGACTACGAGCAGTACTTC
CASSQGTGTGDYEQYF
>TRBV4-1|TRBJ2-7|once|TRBD2
TGCGCCAGCAGCCATGGGATTAGCGGGGTCTACGAGCAGTACTTC
CASSHGISGVYEQYF
>TRBV12-3/TRBV12-4|TRBJ2-5|few|NA
TGTGCCAGCAGTGCCAGTTCGTGGGGCAGGGAGACCCAGTACTTC
CASSASSWGRETQYF
>TRBV27|TRBJ2-2|few|NA
TGTGCCAGCAGTGCAGGGCCCGGGGAGCTGTTTTTT
CASSAGPGELFF
>TRBV29-1|TRBJ2-7|many|NA
TGCAGCGTTGTCCCAGGACCCCCGCGAGGTTACGAGCAGTACTTC
CSVVPGPPRGYEQYF